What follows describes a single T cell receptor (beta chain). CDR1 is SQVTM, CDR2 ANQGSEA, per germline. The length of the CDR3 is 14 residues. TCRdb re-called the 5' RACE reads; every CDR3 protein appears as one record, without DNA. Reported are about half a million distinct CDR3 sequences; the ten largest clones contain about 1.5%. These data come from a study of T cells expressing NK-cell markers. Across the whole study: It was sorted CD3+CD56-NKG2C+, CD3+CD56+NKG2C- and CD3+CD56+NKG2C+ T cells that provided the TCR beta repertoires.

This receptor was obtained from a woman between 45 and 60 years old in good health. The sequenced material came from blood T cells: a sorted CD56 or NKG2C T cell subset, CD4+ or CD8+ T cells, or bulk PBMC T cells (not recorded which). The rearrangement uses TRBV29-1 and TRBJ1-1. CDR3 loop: CSVEGRLQPWEAFF.